These 10 T cell receptor beta chains originate from one sample sequenced in a study of beta chain features in type 1 diabetes. Findings and caveats of the study: Shortening that was moderate but significant affected the TCRB CDR3s of Type 1 diabetes patients in all four CD4+ subsets.

Sequenced material consisted of expressed TCRB transcripts (all of the isolated RNA was reverse transcribed). Clones were sequenced by immunoSEQ multiplex PCR, and TCRdb holds only the in-frame ones, with some missing. The sample shows hundreds of thousands of clones, around an eighth of them seen only once. For these receptors, no antigen is known. Material for sequencing was naive CD4+ T cells from blood. Receptors originate from a man younger than 30 with type 1 diabetes.

The rearrangement links TRBV5-1 to TRBJ1-2; D call uncertain. In germline, CDR1 is SGHRS, CDR2 YFSETQ. Trimming pared 7 bases from V and 9 bases from J, leaving 19 bases between. CDR3 length: 13 amino acids. CDR3 nucleotides: TGCGCCAGCCCCCTTTCATCCGACACTCGCTACACCTTC. Protein sequence: CASPLSSDTRYTF.

The CDR3 DNA follows: TGTGCCTGGAACGTAGGGCCAGGGGATAATGAGCAGTTCTTC. As protein: CAWNVGPGDNEQFF. The chain employs TRBV30 and TRBJ2-1; D is possibly TRBD1 (6 bases). Trimming stripped 4 bases from V and 7 bases from J, with 17 bases between. Germline lookup yields CDR1 GTSNPN and CDR2 SVGIG (reference sequence). CDR3 length: 14 residues.

This clone was seen a few times. The chain uses TRBV7-2 and TRBJ2-7; 10 nucleotides match TRBD1. The CDR3 length is 16 residues. CDR1 is SGHTA and CDR2 is FQGNSA in the germline V gene. Trimming at V came to 1 base and at J to 4 bases, leaving 7 bases not matched to a gene. The CDR3 bases are TGTGCCAGCAGCTTAGAAGGACAGGGGGGATTTTACGAGCAGTACTTC. Residues: CASSLEGQGGFYEQYF.

This chain joins TRBV7-2 and TRBJ2-4; 9 positions agree with TRBD1. The CDR3 has 16 amino acids. V trimming: 7 bases; J trimming: 8 bases; junction bases outside the gene matches: 15. Germline V CDR1 and CDR2: SGHTA, FQGNSA. The CDR3 sequence: CASKMNRDRALDIQYF. Written as DNA, the CDR3 is TGTGCCAGCAAAATGAACCGGGACAGGGCTTTGGACATTCAGTACTTC. Variable domain in full (rest from reference TRBV7-2 and TRBJ2-4): GAGVSQSPSNKVTEKGKDVELRCDPISGHTALYWYRQSLGQGLEFLIYFQGNSAPDKSGLPSDRFSAERTGGSVSTLTIQRTQQEDSAVYLCASKMNRDRALDIQYFGAGTRLSVL.

The rearrangement joins TRBV5-1 to TRBJ2-7; 9 bases are a match to TRBD2. CDR1 SGHRS and CDR2 YFSETQ come from the germline V gene. J was trimmed by 6 bases and V by 5 bases; bases with no gene match: 15. The CDR3 is 16 amino acids. In DNA, the CDR3 is TGCGCCAGCAGGTGGACTAGCGACCTAAATGGGGGCGAGCAGTACTTC. Its protein is CASRWTSDLNGGEQYF.

This clone was seen a handful of times. The chain is built from TRBV7-9 and TRBJ1-6, with a possible D match to TRBD1 (6 bases). The V end was cut by 4 bases, the J end by 0 bases, with 16 bases between. The CDR3 is 18 residues long. Germline V gene sequence: CDR1 SEHNR, CDR2 FQNEAQ (reference sequence). CDR3 loop: CASSSVGHVSSYNSPLHF. In DNA, the CDR3 is TGTGCCAGCAGCTCCGTGGGACACGTAAGCTCCTATAATTCACCCCTCCACTTT.

The table lists this clone with a few counts. The chain links TRBV14 to TRBJ1-2; 8 bases are shared with TRBD1. Trimming took 0 bases from V and 5 from J; bases not matched to a gene: 5. From germline, CDR1 is SGHDN and CDR2 FVKESK. The length of the CDR3 is 15 residues. As DNA, the CDR3 is TGTGCCAGCAGCCAAGATGGCAGGGGGCTATATGGCTACACCTTC. Protein sequence: CASSQDGRGLYGYTF.

The CDR3 sequence: CASSQSEAFIRDLRQETQYF. CDR3 bases: TGCGCCAGCAGCCAAAGCGAGGCGTTTATCAGGGATCTACGTCAAGAGACCCAGTACTTC. V is TRBV4-1 and J is TRBJ2-5; perhaps TRBD1 as D (5 bases). This CDR3 has 20 amino acids. Germline loops: CDR1 MGHRA, CDR2 YSYEKL. V lost 2 bases to trimming and J lost 2 bases, with 27 bases between them.

Notes on this clone: Other nucleotide sequences from this sample produce the same CDR3. The rearrangement uses TRBV30 and TRBJ2-7, with D perhaps TRBD2 (6 bases). This CDR3 is 14 amino acids long. Trimming took off 3 bases at V and 1 base at J, with 13 bases between the two ends. Germline CDR1 reads GTSNPN; CDR2 reads SVGIG (reference sequence). CDR3 sequence reads: CAWRTSGSSYEQYF. CDR3 nucleotides: TGTGCCTGGAGGACGAGCGGGTCATCCTACGAGCAGTACTTC.

This clone appeared a few times. The genes are TRBV7-9 and TRBJ1-2; D unclear. Per the germline V gene, CDR1 is SEHNR and CDR2 is FQNEAQ (reference sequence). The V end was cut by 5 bases, the J end by 0 bases, with 7 bases between. The CDR3 length is 13 residues. The CDR3 region is CASSPDANYGYTF. CDR3 bases: TGTGCCAGCAGCCCCGACGCTAACTATGGCTACACCTTC.